Listed below are T cell receptor beta chains from one sample, sequenced in a study of OX40 agonist ivuxolimab in advanced cancers. The data were produced by immunoSEQ multiplex PCR, yet TCRdb's version contains in-frame clones alone and is incomplete. This table has about 80,000 clones, 92% appearing once. Sequenced here: CD4+ or CD8+ T cells sorted from blood, sampled in a trial of the OX40 agonist ivuxolimab. These receptors all stem from an adult with an advanced solid tumor such as melanoma, head and neck, liver or kidney cancer. Each CDR3 is given with its conserved first and last residue. The D gene is left open where the match is weak. Where a row states a size, it is once, few, many or the class of an expanded clone; other rows omit it.

V gene,clone size,J gene,D gene,CDR3 protein,CDR3 DNA
TRBV27,few,TRBJ1-1,.,CASSLMGGTEAFF,TGTGCCAGCAGTTTGATGGGGGGCACTGAAGCTTTCTTT
TRBV6-5,.,TRBJ1-1,.,CASSFSGNLNTEAFF,TGTGCCAGCAGTTTCTCAGGGAACTTGAACACTGAAGCTTTCTTT
TRBV11-2,.,TRBJ2-7,TRBD2,CASSFLSGGALNEQYF,TGTGCCAGCAGCTTTTTGAGCGGGGGGGCCTTAAACGAGCAGTACTTC
TRBV13,few,TRBJ2-1,TRBD2,CASSPTTAGGPGFNEQFF,TGTGCCAGCAGCCCCACCACAGCGGGGGGGCCAGGTTTCAATGAGCAGTTCTTC
TRBV27,.,TRBJ2-3,.,CASSLYAGAWGTDTQYF,TGTGCCAGCAGTTTATACGCAGGTGCTTGGGGCACAGATACGCAGTATTTT
TRBV11-3,.,TRBJ2-7,TRBD1,CASSQDRGFGEQYF,TGTGCCAGCAGCCAAGACAGGGGATTTGGCGAGCAGTACTTC
TRBV6-1,.,TRBJ1-3,TRBD1,CASQLRQGYTIYF,TGTGCCAGCCAGTTGAGACAGGGATACACCATATATTTT
TRBV2,.,TRBJ2-2,TRBD1,CASSRDRGLAGELFF,TGTGCCAGCAGTCGGGACAGGGGTCTCGCCGGGGAGCTGTTTTTT
TRBV15,.,TRBJ2-7,.,CATSSINPLTAAYEQYF,TGTGCCACCAGCTCCATAAACCCATTAACTGCCGCCTACGAGCAGTACTTC
TRBV5-1,.,TRBJ2-2,.,CASSSLAGELFF,TGCGCCAGCAGCTCGCTGGCCGGGGAGCTGTTTTTT
TRBV11-2,few,TRBJ1-6,TRBD1,CASSWGQSGSPLHF,TGTGCCAGCAGCTGGGGACAGTCCGGGTCACCCCTCCACTTT
TRBV9,.,TRBJ2-7,TRBD1,CASSEGTAATYEQYF,TGTGCCAGCAGCGAGGGGACAGCGGCAACCTACGAGCAGTACTTC
TRBV11-2,.,TRBJ2-5,TRBD1,CASSRQGDYETQYF,TGTGCCAGCAGCCGACAGGGGGATTACGAGACCCAGTACTTC
TRBV6-6,medium-sized,TRBJ2-5,.,CASSYSGPQETQYF,TGTGCCAGCAGTTACAGCGGGCCCCAAGAGACCCAGTACTTC
TRBV9,.,TRBJ2-1,TRBD2,CASSVEGIGAGENNEQFF,TGTGCCAGCAGCGTAGAAGGGATAGGAGCGGGGGAGAACAATGAGCAGTTCTTC
TRBV9,.,TRBJ2-3,TRBD2,CASSGFGSVAGGTDTQYF,TGTGCCAGCAGCGGCTTTGGCTCAGTAGCGGGGGGCACAGATACGCAGTATTTT
TRBV7-2,.,TRBJ2-3,TRBD2,CASGLVGSLTDTQYF,TGTGCCAGCGGACTAGTAGGGAGTCTCACAGATACGCAGTATTTT
TRBV9,.,TRBJ2-3,TRBD2,CASRPLAGGSTDTQYF,TGTGCCAGCAGGCCACTAGCGGGGGGGAGCACAGATACGCAGTATTTT
TRBV5-1,few,TRBJ2-7,.,CASSLGPEAYEQYF,TGCGCCAGCAGCTTGGGGCCCGAAGCCTACGAGCAGTACTTC
TRBV7-9,few,TRBJ2-3,.,CASSQGGDTQYF,TGTGCCAGCAGCCAGGGCGGCGATACGCAGTATTTT
TRBV11-2,.,TRBJ2-1,.,CASSLDPGYNEQFF,TGTGCCAGCAGCTTAGATCCGGGGTACAATGAGCAGTTCTTC
TRBV6-1,.,TRBJ1-1,TRBD1,CASSEYSGQGDTEAFF,TGTGCCAGCAGCGAATACTCGGGACAGGGGGACACTGAAGCTTTCTTT
TRBV4-1,.,TRBJ2-2,.,CASSPHGAVGMAGELFF,TGCGCCAGCAGCCCCCATGGGGCAGTCGGGATGGCCGGGGAGCTGTTTTTT
TRBV4-3,.,TRBJ2-1,.,CASSQTGSSYNEQFF,TGCGCCAGCAGCCAAACAGGGAGCTCCTACAATGAGCAGTTCTTC
TRBV30,.,TRBJ2-2,.,CAWSPTYTGELFF,TGTGCCTGGAGTCCGACCTACACCGGGGAGCTGTTTTTT
TRBV5-6,.,TRBJ1-2,TRBD1,CASSLALGGNGYTF,TGTGCCAGCAGCTTGGCCTTAGGGGGCAACGGCTACACCTTC
TRBV7-2,.,TRBJ1-5,.,CASSLVPGSNQPQHF,TGTGCCAGCAGCTTAGTACCGGGAAGCAATCAGCCCCAGCATTTT
TRBV10-1,.,TRBJ2-1,.,CASSELAGAGRSYNEQFF,TGCGCCAGCAGTGAGTTGGCCGGAGCGGGCCGCTCCTACAATGAGCAGTTCTTC
TRBV15,few,TRBJ1-1,.,CATSRDITGGAEAFF,TGTGCCACCAGCAGAGATATAACCGGGGGGGCTGAAGCTTTCTTT
TRBV7-6,once,TRBJ1-1,.,CASSLVSGLPGDTEAFF,TGTGCCAGCAGCTTAGTTTCCGGACTACCGGGGGACACTGAAGCTTTCTTT
TRBV9,.,TRBJ2-1,.,CASSVAGEVYNEQFF,TGTGCCAGCAGCGTAGCGGGGGAAGTATACAATGAGCAGTTCTTC